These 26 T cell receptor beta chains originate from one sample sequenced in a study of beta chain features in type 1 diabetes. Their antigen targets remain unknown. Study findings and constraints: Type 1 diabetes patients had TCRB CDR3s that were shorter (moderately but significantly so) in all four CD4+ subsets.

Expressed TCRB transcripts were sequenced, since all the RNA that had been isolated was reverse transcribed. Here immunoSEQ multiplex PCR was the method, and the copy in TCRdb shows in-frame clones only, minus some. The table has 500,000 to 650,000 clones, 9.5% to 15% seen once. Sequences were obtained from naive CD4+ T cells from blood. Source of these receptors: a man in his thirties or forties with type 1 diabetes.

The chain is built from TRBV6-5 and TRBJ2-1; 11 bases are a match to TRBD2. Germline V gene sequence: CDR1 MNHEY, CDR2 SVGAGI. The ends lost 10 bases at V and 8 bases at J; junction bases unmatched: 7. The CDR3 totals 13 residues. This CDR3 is CATHRLAGYEQFF. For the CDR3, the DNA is TGTGCCACTCACAGACTAGCGGGGTATGAGCAGTTCTTC.

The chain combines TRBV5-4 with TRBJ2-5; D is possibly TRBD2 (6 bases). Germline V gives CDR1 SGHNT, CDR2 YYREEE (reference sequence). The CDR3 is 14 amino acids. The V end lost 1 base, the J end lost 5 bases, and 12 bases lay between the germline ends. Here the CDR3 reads CASSLRAGSETQYF. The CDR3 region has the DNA TGTGCCAGCAGCTTGCGCGCGGGAAGCGAGACCCAGTACTTC.

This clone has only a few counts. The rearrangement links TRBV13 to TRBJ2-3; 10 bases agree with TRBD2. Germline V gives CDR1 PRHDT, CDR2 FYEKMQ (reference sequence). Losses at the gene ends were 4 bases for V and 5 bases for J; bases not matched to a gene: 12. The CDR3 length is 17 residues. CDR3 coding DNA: TGTGCCAGCAGCTCGCTCGGCACCGGGACTAGCGAAGATACGCAGTATTTT. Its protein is CASSSLGTGTSEDTQYF.

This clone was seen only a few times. The CDR3 is CASSPPEGGAGTDTQYF. The CDR3 DNA sequence: TGTGCCAGCAGCCCTCCCGAGGGGGGCGCGGGCACAGATACGCAGTATTTT. The chain is built from TRBV9 and TRBJ2-3; D tentatively reads TRBD1 or TRBD2 (6 bases each). The germline V and J ends were trimmed by 4 bases and 1 base, with 19 bases remaining between them. From germline, CDR1 is SGDLS and CDR2 YYNGEE. CDR3 length: 17 amino acids.

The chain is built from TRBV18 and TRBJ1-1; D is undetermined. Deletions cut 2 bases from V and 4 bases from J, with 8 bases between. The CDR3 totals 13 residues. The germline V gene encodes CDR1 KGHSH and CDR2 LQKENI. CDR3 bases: TGTGCCAGCTCACCAGGGGTTAGCACTGAAGCTTTCTTT. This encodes CASSPGVSTEAFF.

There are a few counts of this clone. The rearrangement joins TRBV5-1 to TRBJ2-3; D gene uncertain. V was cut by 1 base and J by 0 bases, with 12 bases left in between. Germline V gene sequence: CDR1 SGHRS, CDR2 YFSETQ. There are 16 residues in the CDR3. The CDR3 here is CASSLPQTPSTDTQYF. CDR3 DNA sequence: TGCGCCAGCAGCTTGCCACAGACGCCTAGCACAGATACGCAGTATTTT.

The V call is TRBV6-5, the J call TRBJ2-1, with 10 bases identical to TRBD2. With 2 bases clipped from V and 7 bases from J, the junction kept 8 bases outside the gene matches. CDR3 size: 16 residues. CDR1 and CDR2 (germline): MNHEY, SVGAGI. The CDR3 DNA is TGTGCCAGCAGTTACGGTCCTAGCGGGGGTGAGAATGAGCAGTTCTTC. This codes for CASSYGPSGGENEQFF.

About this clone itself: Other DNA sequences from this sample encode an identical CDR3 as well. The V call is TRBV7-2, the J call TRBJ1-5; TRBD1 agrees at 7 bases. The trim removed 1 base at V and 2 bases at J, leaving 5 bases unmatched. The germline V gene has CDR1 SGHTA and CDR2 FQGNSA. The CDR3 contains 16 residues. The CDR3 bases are TGTGCCAGCAGCTTAGAGGGGGCCGGGGGCAATCAGCCCCAGCATTTT. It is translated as CASSLEGAGGNQPQHF.

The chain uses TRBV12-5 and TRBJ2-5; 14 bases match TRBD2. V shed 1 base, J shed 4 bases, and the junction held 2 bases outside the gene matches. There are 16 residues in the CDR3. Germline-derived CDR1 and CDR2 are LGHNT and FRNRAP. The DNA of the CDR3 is TGTGCTAGTGGTTTGGGAGGGACTAGCGGGGGAGAGACCCAGTACTTC. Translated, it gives CASGLGGTSGGETQYF.

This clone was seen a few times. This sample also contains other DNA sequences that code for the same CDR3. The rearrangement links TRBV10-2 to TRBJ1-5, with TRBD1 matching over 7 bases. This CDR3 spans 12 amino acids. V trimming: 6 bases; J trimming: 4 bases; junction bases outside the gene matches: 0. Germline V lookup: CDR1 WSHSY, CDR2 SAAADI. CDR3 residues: CASRTGNQPQHF. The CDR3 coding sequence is TGCGCCAGCAGGACAGGGAATCAGCCCCAGCATTTT.

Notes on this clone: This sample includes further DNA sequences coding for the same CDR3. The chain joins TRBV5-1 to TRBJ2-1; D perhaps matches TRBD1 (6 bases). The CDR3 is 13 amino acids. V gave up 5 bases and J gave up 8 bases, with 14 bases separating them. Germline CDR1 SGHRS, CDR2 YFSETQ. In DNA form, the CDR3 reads TGCGCCAGCAGTGGCGCGAAGGGGGATGAGCAGTTCTTC. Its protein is CASSGAKGDEQFF.

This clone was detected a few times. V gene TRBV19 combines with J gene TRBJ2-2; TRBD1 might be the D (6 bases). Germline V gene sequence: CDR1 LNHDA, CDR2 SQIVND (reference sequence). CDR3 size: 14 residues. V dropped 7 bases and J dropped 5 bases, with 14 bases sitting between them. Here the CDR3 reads CASTPQGSTGELFF. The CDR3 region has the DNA TGTGCCAGTACCCCTCAGGGGAGTACCGGGGAGCTGTTTTTT. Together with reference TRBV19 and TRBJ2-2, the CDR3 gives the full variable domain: DGGITQSPKYLFRKEGQNVTLSCEQNLNHDAMYWYRQDPGQGLRLIYYSQIVNDFQKGDIAEGYSVSREKKESFPLTVTSAQKNPTAFYLCASTPQGSTGELFFGEGSRLTVL.

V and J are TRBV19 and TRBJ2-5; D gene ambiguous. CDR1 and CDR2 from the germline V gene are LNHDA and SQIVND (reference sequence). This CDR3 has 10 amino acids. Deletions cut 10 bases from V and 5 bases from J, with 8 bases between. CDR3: CATSRETQYF. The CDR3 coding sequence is TGTGCCACCTCCAGGGAGACCCAGTACTTC.

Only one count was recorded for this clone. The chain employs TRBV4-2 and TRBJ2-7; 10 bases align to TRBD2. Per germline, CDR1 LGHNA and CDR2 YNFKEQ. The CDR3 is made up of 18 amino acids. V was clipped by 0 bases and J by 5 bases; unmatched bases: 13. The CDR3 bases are TGTGCCAGCAGCCAAGAATGGTGGGCTAGCGGGGGTCCTCACGAGCAGTACTTC. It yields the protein CASSQEWWASGGPHEQYF.

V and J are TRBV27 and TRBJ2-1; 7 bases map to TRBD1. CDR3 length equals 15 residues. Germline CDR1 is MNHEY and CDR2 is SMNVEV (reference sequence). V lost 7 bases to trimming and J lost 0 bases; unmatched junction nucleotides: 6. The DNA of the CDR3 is TGTGCCAGCATATACAGACAGGGCTCCTACAATGAGCAGTTCTTC. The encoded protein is CASIYRQGSYNEQFF.

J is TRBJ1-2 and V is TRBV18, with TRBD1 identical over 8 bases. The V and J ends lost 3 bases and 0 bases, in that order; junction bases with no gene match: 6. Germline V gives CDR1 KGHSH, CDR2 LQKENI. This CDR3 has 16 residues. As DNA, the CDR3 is TGTGCCAGCTCACCCTCTGGGACAGGCCCTAACTATGGCTACACCTTC. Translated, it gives CASSPSGTGPNYGYTF.

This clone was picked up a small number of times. The CDR3 region is CASSEQGSQPQHF. In DNA form, the CDR3 reads TGTGCCAGCAGCGAACAGGGGTCGCAGCCCCAGCATTTT. The chain combines TRBV13 with TRBJ1-5, with 7 nucleotides matching TRBD1. Germline V gene sequence: CDR1 PRHDT, CDR2 FYEKMQ (reference sequence). The V segment lost 5 bases and the J segment 7 bases; nucleotides outside the gene matches: 5. The CDR3 consists of 13 residues. Combining the CDR3 with reference TRBV13 and TRBJ1-5 gives the whole variable domain AAGVIQSPRHLIKEKRETATLKCYPIPRHDTVYWYQQGPGQDPQFLISFYEKMQSDKGSIPDRFSAQQFSDYHSELNMSSLELGDSALYFCASSEQGSQPQHFGDGTRLSIL.

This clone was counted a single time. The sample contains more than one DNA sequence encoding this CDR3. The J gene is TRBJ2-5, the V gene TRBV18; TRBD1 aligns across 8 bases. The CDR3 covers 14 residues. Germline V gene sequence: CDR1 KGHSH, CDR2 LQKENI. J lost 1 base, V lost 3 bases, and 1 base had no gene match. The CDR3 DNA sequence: TGTGCCAGCTCACCGGGGACAGGCCAAGAGACCCAGTACTTC. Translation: CASSPGTGQETQYF. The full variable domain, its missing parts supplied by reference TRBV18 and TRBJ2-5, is NAGVMQNPRHLVRRRGQEARLRCSPMKGHSHVYWYRQLPEEGLKFMVYLQKENIIDESGMPKERFSAEFPKEGPSILRIQQVVRGDSAAYFCASSPGTGQETQYFGPGTRLLVL.

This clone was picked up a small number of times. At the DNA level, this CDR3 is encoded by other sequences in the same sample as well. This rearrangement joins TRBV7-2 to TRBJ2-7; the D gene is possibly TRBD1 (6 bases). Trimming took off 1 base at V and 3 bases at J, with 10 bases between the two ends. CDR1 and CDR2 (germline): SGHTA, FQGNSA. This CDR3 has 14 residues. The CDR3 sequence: CASSLVQGSYEQYF. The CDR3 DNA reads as TGTGCCAGCAGCTTAGTCCAGGGGAGCTACGAGCAGTACTTC.

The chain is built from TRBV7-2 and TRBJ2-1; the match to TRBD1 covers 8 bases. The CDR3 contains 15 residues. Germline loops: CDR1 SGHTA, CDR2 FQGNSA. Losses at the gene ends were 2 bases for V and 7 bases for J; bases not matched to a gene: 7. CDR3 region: CASSLRQGFRNEQFF. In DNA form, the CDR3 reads TGTGCCAGCAGCTTACGACAGGGGTTCAGGAATGAGCAGTTCTTC.

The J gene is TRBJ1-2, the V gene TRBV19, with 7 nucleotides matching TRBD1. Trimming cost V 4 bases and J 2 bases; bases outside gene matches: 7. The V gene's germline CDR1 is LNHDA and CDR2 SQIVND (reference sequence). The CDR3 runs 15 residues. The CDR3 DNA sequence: TGTGCCAGTAGTAGGGGACAGCAGGCCAACTATGGCTACACCTTC. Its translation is CASSRGQQANYGYTF. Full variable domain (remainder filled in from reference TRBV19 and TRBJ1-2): DGGITQSPKYLFRKEGQNVTLSCEQNLNHDAMYWYRQDPGQGLRLIYYSQIVNDFQKGDIAEGYSVSREKKESFPLTVTSAQKNPTAFYLCASSRGQQANYGYTFGSGTRLTVV.

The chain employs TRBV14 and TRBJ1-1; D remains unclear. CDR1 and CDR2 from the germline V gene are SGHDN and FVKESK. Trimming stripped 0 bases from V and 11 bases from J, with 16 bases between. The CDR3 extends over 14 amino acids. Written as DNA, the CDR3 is TGTGCCAGCAGCCAAGATATCGCATTTCCCTGGGCTTTCTTT. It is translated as CASSQDIAFPWAFF.

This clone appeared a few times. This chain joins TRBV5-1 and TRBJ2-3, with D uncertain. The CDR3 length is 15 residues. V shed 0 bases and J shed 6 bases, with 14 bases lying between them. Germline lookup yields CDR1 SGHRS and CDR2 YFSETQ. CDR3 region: CASSLETRVEDTQYF. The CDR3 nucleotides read TGCGCCAGCAGCTTGGAAACCCGGGTTGAGGATACGCAGTATTTT.

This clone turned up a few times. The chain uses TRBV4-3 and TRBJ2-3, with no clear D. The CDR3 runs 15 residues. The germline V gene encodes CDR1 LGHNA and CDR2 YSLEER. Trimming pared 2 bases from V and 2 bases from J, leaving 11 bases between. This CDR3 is CASSQKGPLTDTQYF. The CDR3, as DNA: TGCGCCAGCAGCCAAAAGGGTCCGCTCACAGATACGCAGTATTTT.

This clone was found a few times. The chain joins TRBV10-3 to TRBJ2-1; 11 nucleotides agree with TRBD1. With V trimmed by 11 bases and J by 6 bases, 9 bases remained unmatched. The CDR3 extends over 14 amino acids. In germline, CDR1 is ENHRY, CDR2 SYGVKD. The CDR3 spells CASDPGQGVNEQFF. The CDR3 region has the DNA TGTGCCTCCGACCCGGGACAGGGGGTCAATGAGCAGTTCTTC.

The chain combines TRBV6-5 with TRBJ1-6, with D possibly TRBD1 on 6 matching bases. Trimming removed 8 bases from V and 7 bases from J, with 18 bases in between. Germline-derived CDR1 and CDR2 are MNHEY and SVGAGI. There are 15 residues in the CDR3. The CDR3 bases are TGTGCCAGCGGCCTTGGTTGGGGGACAAATTCACCCCTCCACTTT. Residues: CASGLGWGTNSPLHF.